This T cell receptor (beta chain) was observed in a study of control samples from healthy donors and cancer patients. With V trimmed by 8 bases and J by 2 bases, 11 bases remained unmatched. The germline V gene has CDR1 SGHNT and CDR2 YENEEA. This CDR3 region has 16 residues. Generated by immunoSEQ multiplex PCR, the TCRdb table keeps only in-frame clones and is missing some. The data show tens of thousands of clones, with approximately 88% seen just once and 7.5% to 8% held by the top ten. This receptor was identified in a woman in her fifties or sixties in good health. This rearrangement joins TRBV11-3 to TRBJ2-1, with 8 nucleotides matching TRBD2. Sample: blood. The CDR3 bases are TGTGCCAGCGGGGGTTCGAGCGGGGGCACCTACAATGAGCAGTTCTTC. As protein: CASGGSSGGTYNEQFF.